This TCR beta chain comes out of a study of blood T cell repertoires in COVID-19. On the study more broadly: Spain, Italy and the United States supplied samples that represented acute and convalescent COVID-19. The analysed material was cDNA or gDNA that came from T cells, B-cell-depleted T cells, or PBMCs.

Trimming stripped 2 bases from V and 5 bases from J, with 10 bases between. The germline CDR1 and CDR2 sequences are SNHLY and FYNNEI. This CDR3 is 13 amino acids long. Authors' processing steps: For nucleated cells, counts were estimated from reference gene primer amplification. This table comes from immunoSEQ multiplex PCR, and its TCRdb copy is limited to in-frame clones, with some not included. The V and J calls and clone size come from that table; D and trimming were worked out from the DNA. The sample lists 100,000 to 150,000 clones, around four fifths occurring once. The sequence came from a man aged 55 to 70 with acute or convalescent COVID-19. Sequencing was performed on peripheral blood. V is TRBV2 and J is TRBJ2-7, with D tentatively TRBD1 (6 bases). The CDR3 DNA reads as TGTGCCAGCAGTGAAACAGGGTTCGACGAGCAGTACTTC. As protein: CASSETGFDEQYF.